This T cell receptor beta chain was captured in a study of blood T cell repertoires in COVID-19. Study as a whole: PBMCs, B-cell-depleted T cells, or T cells were the source of the cDNA or gDNA that made up the material.

TCRdb's table, derived via immunoSEQ multiplex PCR, lists solely in-frame clones and lacks some. Of 180,000 or so clones detected, approximately 83% appear once; the ten largest clones hold 10% to 15%. Germline CDR1 is SNHLY and CDR2 is FYNNEI. This CDR3 comprises 15 residues. J gave up 4 bases and V 6 bases, and 6 bases lay outside the gene matches. This TCR came from a woman in her sixties who had recovered from COVID-19. Sequenced material: PBMCs or T cells enriched from blood (not recorded which). V usage is TRBV2 and J usage is TRBJ2-1, with 10 nucleotides matching TRBD1. This CDR3 reads CASSSDRGGYNEQFF. CDR3 DNA: TGTGCCAGCAGCTCGGACAGGGGGGGATACAATGAGCAGTTCTTC.